A selection of T cell receptor beta chains follows, all from one sample in a study of blood T cell repertoires in COVID-19. The protocol was immunoSEQ multiplex PCR, while the TCRdb copy is restricted to in-frame clones and leaves out a portion. The top ten hold about 7% of the sample, which has around 200,000 clones, around 80% seen once. Source material: peripheral blood. The source is a human donor in a cohort sampled during active COVID-19. The CDR3 runs from the conserved cysteine through the conserved F or W. The order of the fields is V gene, D gene, J gene, clone size, CDR3 DNA, CDR3 protein. A D gene is named only where the DNA matches it firmly. Clone size appears in some rows only: once, few, many, or a class for an expanded clone.

v_call: TRBV7-3; d_call: TRBD1; j_call: TRBJ1-1; clone_size: -; cdr3_nt: TGTGCCAGCAGACTGGGACAGGGACCTGGTGAAGCTTTCTTT; cdr3_aa: CASRLGQGPGEAFF
v_call: TRBV6-4; d_call: -; j_call: TRBJ2-1; clone_size: -; cdr3_nt: TGTGCCAGCAGTGAACAGATCTACAATGAGCAGTTCTTC; cdr3_aa: CASSEQIYNEQFF
v_call: TRBV29-1; d_call: -; j_call: TRBJ1-2; clone_size: -; cdr3_nt: TGCAGCGTTGAAGACGGGGCCGGGGGGTCTAACTATGGCTACACCTTC; cdr3_aa: CSVEDGAGGSNYGYTF
v_call: TRBV9; d_call: -; j_call: TRBJ1-2; clone_size: few; cdr3_nt: TGTGCCAGCAGCGTATCGGCAGCGAAGAACTATGGCTACACCTTC; cdr3_aa: CASSVSAAKNYGYTF
v_call: TRBV5-4; d_call: -; j_call: TRBJ1-4; clone_size: -; cdr3_nt: TGTGCCAGCAGCCCCCAGGGCATAGATGAAAAACTGTTTTTT; cdr3_aa: CASSPQGIDEKLFF
v_call: TRBV3-1/TRBV3-2; d_call: -; j_call: TRBJ2-3; clone_size: -; cdr3_nt: TGTGCCAGCAGCCAGTCAGGTTGGCCACAGGATACGCAGTATTTT; cdr3_aa: CASSQSGWPQDTQYF
v_call: TRBV7-8; d_call: -; j_call: TRBJ1-5; clone_size: -; cdr3_nt: TGTGCCAGCAGCTTAGCGCGCGGGGCAGATAGCAATCAGCCCCAGCATTTT; cdr3_aa: CASSLARGADSNQPQHF
v_call: TRBV5-1; d_call: TRBD1; j_call: TRBJ2-7; clone_size: -; cdr3_nt: TGCGCCAGCAGCTTAGGGACAGGGGGCGGATACGAGCAGTACTTC; cdr3_aa: CASSLGTGGGYEQYF
v_call: TRBV9; d_call: -; j_call: TRBJ2-3; clone_size: -; cdr3_nt: TGTGCCAGCAGCGCGGGTCAGGAAGGCGGGTACACAGATACGCAGTATTTT; cdr3_aa: CASSAGQEGGYTDTQYF
v_call: TRBV13; d_call: -; j_call: TRBJ1-1; clone_size: -; cdr3_nt: TGTGCCAGCAGCTTAGGGCACAGGGCAGGCACTGAAGCTTTCTTT; cdr3_aa: CASSLGHRAGTEAFF
v_call: TRBV29-1; d_call: -; j_call: TRBJ1-6; clone_size: -; cdr3_nt: TGCAGCGCTAAGCAGGGTTTGGGTTCACCCCTCCACTTT; cdr3_aa: CSAKQGLGSPLHF
v_call: TRBV10-3; d_call: -; j_call: TRBJ2-7; clone_size: -; cdr3_nt: TGTGCCATCAGGACGGCAGGGGAGATCCACGAGCAGTACTTC; cdr3_aa: CAIRTAGEIHEQYF
v_call: TRBV12-3/TRBV12-4; d_call: -; j_call: TRBJ2-5; clone_size: -; cdr3_nt: TGTGCCAGCAGCCACCCTAGCGTAGAGACCCAGTACTTC; cdr3_aa: CASSHPSVETQYF
v_call: TRBV19; d_call: TRBD2; j_call: TRBJ2-3; clone_size: -; cdr3_nt: TGTGCCAGTACTAGCGGGGGGGCCGGTAATACAGATACGCAGTATTTT; cdr3_aa: CASTSGGAGNTDTQYF
v_call: TRBV7-9; d_call: -; j_call: TRBJ1-1; clone_size: -; cdr3_nt: TGTGCCAGCAGCCCCCCGGGACACCTCACCGAAGCTTTCTTT; cdr3_aa: CASSPPGHLTEAFF
v_call: TRBV10-3; d_call: TRBD1; j_call: TRBJ2-1; clone_size: -; cdr3_nt: TGTGCCATCAGGGACAGGGTTGGCGATGAGCAGTTCTTC; cdr3_aa: CAIRDRVGDEQFF
v_call: TRBV11-3; d_call: -; j_call: TRBJ2-5; clone_size: -; cdr3_nt: TGTGCCAGCAGCCGACACTCCCAAGAGACCCAGTACTTC; cdr3_aa: CASSRHSQETQYF
v_call: TRBV5-4; d_call: TRBD1; j_call: TRBJ1-1; clone_size: once; cdr3_nt: TGTGCCAGCAGCGTGGACAGGGGCGACACTGAAGCTTTCTTT; cdr3_aa: CASSVDRGDTEAFF
v_call: TRBV7-2; d_call: -; j_call: TRBJ2-3; clone_size: -; cdr3_nt: TGTGCCAGCAGCTTCAGGGGGGCAGATACGCAGTATTTT; cdr3_aa: CASSFRGADTQYF
v_call: TRBV30; d_call: -; j_call: TRBJ2-2; clone_size: -; cdr3_nt: TGTGCCTGGCAGAACAAGAACACCGGGGAGCTGTTTTTT; cdr3_aa: CAWQNKNTGELFF
v_call: TRBV10-3; d_call: -; j_call: TRBJ2-7; clone_size: -; cdr3_nt: TGTGCCATCACTACTGACGGCGGATACGAGCAGTACTTC; cdr3_aa: CAITTDGGYEQYF
v_call: TRBV29-1; d_call: TRBD2; j_call: TRBJ2-7; clone_size: once; cdr3_nt: TGCAGCGTTGTTGTAGCGGGGGTCAACTACGAGCAGTACTTC; cdr3_aa: CSVVVAGVNYEQYF
v_call: TRBV6-1; d_call: TRBD2; j_call: TRBJ2-7; clone_size: once; cdr3_nt: TGTGCCAGCAGTGAAGGGTTGGGGGGGGCCTACGAGCAGTACTTC; cdr3_aa: CASSEGLGGAYEQYF
v_call: TRBV3-1/TRBV3-2; d_call: TRBD2; j_call: TRBJ2-1; clone_size: -; cdr3_nt: TGTGCCAGCAGCCAAGAGATGGCGGGGGGGCCGTACAATGAGCAGTTCTTC; cdr3_aa: CASSQEMAGGPYNEQFF
v_call: TRBV11-2; d_call: TRBD1; j_call: TRBJ1-1; clone_size: -; cdr3_nt: TGTGCCAGCAGCTTAGAGGGGGACAGGGTAACTGAAGCTTTCTTT; cdr3_aa: CASSLEGDRVTEAFF
v_call: TRBV4-1; d_call: -; j_call: TRBJ1-2; clone_size: -; cdr3_nt: TGCGCCAGCAGCCAAGGAACAGAAATCTTGAACTATGGCTACACCTTC; cdr3_aa: CASSQGTEILNYGYTF
v_call: TRBV3-1/TRBV3-2; d_call: -; j_call: TRBJ1-5; clone_size: -; cdr3_nt: TGTGCCAGCAGCCAAGATGCGGGTTCAAGCAATCAGCCCCAGCATTTT; cdr3_aa: CASSQDAGSSNQPQHF
v_call: TRBV5-1; d_call: -; j_call: TRBJ2-2; clone_size: -; cdr3_nt: TGCGCCAGCAGCTTCATCACCAGCGGTCAGTACGGGGAGCTGTTTTTT; cdr3_aa: CASSFITSGQYGELFF
v_call: TRBV7-2; d_call: -; j_call: TRBJ1-5; clone_size: -; cdr3_nt: TGTGCCAGCAGCTTAGTTTCGACAGGCAATCAGCCCCAGCATTTT; cdr3_aa: CASSLVSTGNQPQHF
v_call: TRBV27; d_call: TRBD1; j_call: TRBJ2-7; clone_size: -; cdr3_nt: TGTGCCAGCAGTTTATTGACCGGGACAGATCTTGCCGAGCAGTACTTC; cdr3_aa: CASSLLTGTDLAEQYF
v_call: TRBV11-3; d_call: -; j_call: TRBJ2-5; clone_size: -; cdr3_nt: TGTGCCAGCAGCTTAGGGGTAGCGGACCAAGAGACCCAGTACTTC; cdr3_aa: CASSLGVADQETQYF
v_call: TRBV5-1; d_call: -; j_call: TRBJ2-1; clone_size: -; cdr3_nt: TGCGCCAGCAGCCCGCGGGCGTCGGGTTATTACAATGAGCAGTTCTTC; cdr3_aa: CASSPRASGYYNEQFF
v_call: TRBV19; d_call: TRBD1; j_call: TRBJ1-5; clone_size: once; cdr3_nt: TGTGCCAGTGAGGGGGCCGACAATCAGCCCCAGCATTTT; cdr3_aa: CASEGADNQPQHF
v_call: TRBV5-6; d_call: -; j_call: TRBJ1-1; clone_size: -; cdr3_nt: TGTGCCAGCAGGCGAGGGACATCCACTGAAGCTTTCTTT; cdr3_aa: CASRRGTSTEAFF
v_call: TRBV30; d_call: -; j_call: TRBJ1-1; clone_size: -; cdr3_nt: TGTGCCTGGAGGCCTCAGGGGACTGAAGCTTTCTTT; cdr3_aa: CAWRPQGTEAFF
v_call: TRBV4-1; d_call: TRBD1; j_call: TRBJ1-3; clone_size: -; cdr3_nt: TGCGCCAGCAGCCAAGATGCCGCAGGGGGGCTCTCCTTTGGAAACACCATATATTTT; cdr3_aa: CASSQDAAGGLSFGNTIYF
v_call: TRBV2; d_call: TRBD1; j_call: TRBJ2-1; clone_size: -; cdr3_nt: TGTGCCAGCAGTACTGGACAGGGGGCCTACAATGAGCAGTTCTTC; cdr3_aa: CASSTGQGAYNEQFF
v_call: TRBV30; d_call: TRBD2; j_call: TRBJ2-7; clone_size: -; cdr3_nt: TGTGCCTGGAGGACAGTAGCGGGGGCGACCTACGAGCAGTACTTC; cdr3_aa: CAWRTVAGATYEQYF
v_call: TRBV6-6; d_call: TRBD1; j_call: TRBJ1-2; clone_size: -; cdr3_nt: TGTGCCAGCAGCTACCGGGACAGGGATGGCTACACCTTC; cdr3_aa: CASSYRDRDGYTF
v_call: TRBV4-1; d_call: -; j_call: TRBJ2-3; clone_size: once; cdr3_nt: TGCGCCAGCAGTCCAACTTCGATGACAGATACGCAGTATTTT; cdr3_aa: CASSPTSMTDTQYF
v_call: TRBV15; d_call: -; j_call: TRBJ1-3; clone_size: -; cdr3_nt: TGTGCCACCAGCAGAGGACAGGAGAGAAACACCATATATTTT; cdr3_aa: CATSRGQERNTIYF
v_call: TRBV4-2; d_call: TRBD1; j_call: TRBJ1-4; clone_size: -; cdr3_nt: TGTGCCAGCAGCCAGAACGACAGGGACCTTGAAAAACTGTTTTTT; cdr3_aa: CASSQNDRDLEKLFF
v_call: TRBV27; d_call: -; j_call: TRBJ2-3; clone_size: few; cdr3_nt: TGTGCCAGCAGTTTCGTTGGGGCCGATACGCAGTATTTT; cdr3_aa: CASSFVGADTQYF
v_call: TRBV5-5; d_call: -; j_call: TRBJ2-7; clone_size: -; cdr3_nt: TGTGCCAGCTCCGACAAAACCTACGAGCAGTACTTC; cdr3_aa: CASSDKTYEQYF
v_call: TRBV5-4; d_call: -; j_call: TRBJ1-4; clone_size: -; cdr3_nt: TGTGCCAGCAGCTTTGGGTGGGGGGAAACTGAAAAACTGTTTTTT; cdr3_aa: CASSFGWGETEKLFF
v_call: TRBV5-1; d_call: -; j_call: TRBJ1-1; clone_size: -; cdr3_nt: TGCGCCAGCAGCTTGGTTCCGGTCGGCAGGGATTTCATGAACACTGAAGCTTTCTTT; cdr3_aa: CASSLVPVGRDFMNTEAFF